Sequencing of this T cell receptor beta chain was carried out in a study of prognosis after radiotherapy for stage I lung cancer. Trimming left V 7 bases short and J 6 bases short, with 22 bases between. The CDR3 extends over 15 amino acids. Looked up from germline, CDR1 is MNHNS and CDR2 is SASEGT. From genomic DNA, TCR beta CDR3 was amplified by two-round multiplex PCR. First-round PCR used primers specific to each TRBV and TRBJ gene. TCRdb independently ran MiXCR on the multiplex PCR reads; one entry per CDR3 protein. Among over 15,000 distinct CDR3 sequences, more than 25% were seen once, and the ten largest hold 20% to 25%. There are many counts of this clonotype.

The input for sequencing was PBMCs, taken before or after stereotactic body radiation therapy (not recorded which). The source is a donor at least 50 years old with non-small cell lung cancer. V gene TRBV6-1 combines with J gene TRBJ2-7; no definite D call. The DNA for the CDR3 is TGTGCCAGCAATAAAGGGCCAGGCCTTGATAGCGAGCAGTACTTC. This translates into CASNKGPGLDSEQYF.